This T cell receptor (beta chain) was retrieved from a study of T-cell reconstitution after alpha-beta-depleted transplantation in children. Germline lookup yields CDR1 SGHVS and CDR2 FQNEAQ. The germline V and J ends were trimmed by 0 bases and 1 base, with 15 bases remaining between them. This CDR3 spans 17 amino acids. Preparation of the TCRbeta library was carried out with unique molecular identifiers. TCRdb analysed the PCR reads with MiXCR anew, one entry per CDR3 protein. The sample has some 80,000 distinct CDR3 sequences, 15% to 20% seen once. The TCR originated in a male patient aged 2-15 years who had a stem cell transplant for acute lymphoblastic leukemia, so the T cells may come from the graft donor. The rearrangement joins TRBV7-8 to TRBJ2-5; possible D gene TRBD1, 6 bases. The input for sequencing was PBMCs, mostly from graft donor cells, taken 360 days after TCRalphabeta/CD19-depleted stem cell transplant. The CDR3 DNA is TGTGCCAGCAGCTTAGCGAGGATTCAGGGGCTCCAAGAGACCCAGTACTTC. It codes for CASSLARIQGLQETQYF. Drawing the rest from reference TRBV7-8 and TRBJ2-5, the complete variable domain is GAGVSQSPRYKVAKRGQDVALRCDPISGHVSLFWYQQALGQGPEFLTYFQNEAQLDKSGLPSDRFFAERPEGSVSTLKIQRTQQEDSAVYLCASSLARIQGLQETQYFGPGTRLLVL.